The TCR beta chain under discussion was sequenced for a study of vaccination effects on CD4 cells after COVID-19. Study summary: Peptides at roughly 9.2 ug/ml and IL-2 at approximately 9.1 IU/ml were added to more than 1.5 million PBMC per well. The study, taken as a whole, reports: Late after vaccination, infection- and vaccine-induced clones showed marked clonal contraction.

There are 15 residues in the CDR3. The V end was cut by 3 bases, the J end by 3 bases, with 15 bases between. The germline V gene encodes CDR1 LGHDT and CDR2 YNNKEL (reference sequence). Comment on this clone: Its antigen is not known.

Data came from immunoSEQ multiplex PCR; TCRdb stores just in-frame clones and leaves some out. This sample has tens of thousands of clones, with roughly 65% found just once. Cells that had been cultured for ten to eleven days were the source of isolated CD4+ T cells. Days 3 and 7 were when half the medium was replaced with IL-2 medium. Sequenced material: CD4+ T cells from PBMCs cultured without peptide, taken before COVID-19 vaccination. J is TRBJ2-7 and V is TRBV3-1 (or the pseudogene TRBV3-2); a weak D match, TRBD2 (7 bases). This TCR was sampled from a human donor who received a COVID-19 vaccine. CDR3 region: CASSHVRGGLYEQYF. The CDR3 coding sequence is TGTGCCAGCAGCCATGTAAGGGGGGGGCTCTACGAGCAGTACTTC.